This TCR beta chain is from a study of blood T cell repertoires in COVID-19 (dated by TCRdb to 2020 to 2021). Background on the whole study: Samples covering the acute and convalescent phases of COVID-19 were provided by collaborators in the United States, Italy and Spain. The prospective study material was composed of cDNA or gDNA derived from T cells, B-cell-depleted T cells, or PBMCs. The dataset comprised deeply sampled blood TCRbeta repertoires from subjects exposed to, actively infected with, or recovered from COVID-19. The repertoires were released in a freely available public database meant as a resource for research on the immune response to SARS-CoV-2. Samples were obtained from the ongoing ImmuneRACE study (first 160 participants) and from 1,200 or so subjects provided by 6 global collaborators. Nearly every sample came with metadata listing a de-identified subject ID, COVID-19 status, age in years and sex. Where available, HLA class I and class II types were taken from metadata supplied by the sample provider and were not determined by assay-based typing. Results the study describes overall, beyond this receptor: Clinical and demographic metadata were provided uncurated, with the amount varying by source and participant.

About this clone: The antigen it binds to is not known. One base away there is no much larger clone; base qualities are not given.

V is shortened by 4 bases, J by 6 bases, and the region joining them spans 10 bases. The CDR3, from cysteine to phenylalanine, totals 12 residues. The kept DNA is CDR3 alone, 36 bases in frame from the first base. The germline V gene yields MNHEY for CDR1 and SVGEGT for CDR2. TCRbeta CDR3 regions were amplified from genomic DNA by means of the immunoSEQ Assay, a bias-controlled multiplex PCR. As for the authors' bioinformatics: The number of nucleated cells in each sample was estimated from the amplification of reference gene primers within the assay. To quantify the absolute abundance of each unique TCRbeta CDR3 rearrangement, sequence reads were collapsed and filtered. Productive Simpson clonality was computed per sample as the square root of Simpson's diversity index over productive rearrangements. TCRdb limited this immuneACCESS table to in-frame rearrangements with V and J called. A share of clones is missing; checked studies link under half to unresolved V genes, and the rest is unexplained. D and trimming come from the DNA, and the V and J calls and clone size come from that table. This sample has 100,000 to 150,000 clones in its table, and roughly 69% of those were observed once. Of the sample, approximately 2.1% falls within the top ten clones.

Collaborating institutions collected whole blood in K2EDTA tubes following their own protocols. For TCRbeta analysis, collaborators shipped samples as frozen whole blood, isolated PBMCs, or DNA extracted from either of those sample types. The sequence was collected from a woman in her seventies with acute or convalescent COVID-19. The sample consisted of peripheral blood. The chain is assembled from TRBV6-2 or TRBV6-3 and TRBJ2-7; TRBD1 is a weak D gene call, 5 bases matching. The CDR3 is CASSSQGREQYF. At the DNA level, the sequence is TGTGCCAGCAGTTCGCAGGGCCGCGAGCAGTACTTC.